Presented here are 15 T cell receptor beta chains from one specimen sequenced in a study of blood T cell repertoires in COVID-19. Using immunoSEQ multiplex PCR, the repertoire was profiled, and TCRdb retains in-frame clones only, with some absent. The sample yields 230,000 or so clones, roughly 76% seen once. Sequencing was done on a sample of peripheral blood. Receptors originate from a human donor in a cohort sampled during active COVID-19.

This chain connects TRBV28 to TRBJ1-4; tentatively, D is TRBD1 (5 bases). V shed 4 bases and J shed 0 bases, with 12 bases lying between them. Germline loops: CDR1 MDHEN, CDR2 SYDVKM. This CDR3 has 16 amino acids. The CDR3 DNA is TGTGCCAGCAGTTCGCTAAGGGGTTCAACTAATGAAAAACTGTTTTTT. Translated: CASSSLRGSTNEKLFF. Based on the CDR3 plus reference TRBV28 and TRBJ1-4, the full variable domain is DVKVTQSSRYLVKRTGEKVFLECVQDMDHENMFWYRQDPGLGLRLIYFSYDVKMKEKGDIPEGYSVSREKKERFSLILESASTNQTSMYLCASSSLRGSTNEKLFFGSGTQLSVL.

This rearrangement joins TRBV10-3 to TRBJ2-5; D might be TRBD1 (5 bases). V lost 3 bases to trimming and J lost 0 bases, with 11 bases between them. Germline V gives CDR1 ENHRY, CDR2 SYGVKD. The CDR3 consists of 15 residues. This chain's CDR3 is CAISEQEWYQETQYF. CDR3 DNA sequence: TGTGCCATCAGTGAACAGGAATGGTACCAAGAGACCCAGTACTTC.

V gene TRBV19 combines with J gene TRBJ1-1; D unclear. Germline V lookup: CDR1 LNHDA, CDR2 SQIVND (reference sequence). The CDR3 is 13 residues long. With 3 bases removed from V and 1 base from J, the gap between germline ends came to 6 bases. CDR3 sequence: CASSMGTNTEAFF. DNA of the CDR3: TGTGCCAGTAGTATGGGCACGAACACTGAAGCTTTCTTT.

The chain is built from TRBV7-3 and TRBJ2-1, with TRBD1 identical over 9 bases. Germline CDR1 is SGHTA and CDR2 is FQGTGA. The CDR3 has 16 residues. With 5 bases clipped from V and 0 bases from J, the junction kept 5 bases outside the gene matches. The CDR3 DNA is TGTGCCAGCAGCCCCCGGACAGGGGACTCCTACAATGAGCAGTTCTTC. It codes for CASSPRTGDSYNEQFF. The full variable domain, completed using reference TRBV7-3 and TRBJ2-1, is GAGVSQTPSNKVTEKGKYVELRCDPISGHTALYWYRQSLGQGPEFLIYFQGTGAADDSGLPNDRFFAVRPEGSVSTLKIQRTERGDSAVYLCASSPRTGDSYNEQFFGPGTRLTVL.

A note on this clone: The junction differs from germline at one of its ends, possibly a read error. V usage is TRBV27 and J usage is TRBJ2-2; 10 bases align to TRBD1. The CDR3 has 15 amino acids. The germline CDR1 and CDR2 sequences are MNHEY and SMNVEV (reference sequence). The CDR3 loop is CATRLGQGNAGELFF. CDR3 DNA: TGTGCCACACGCCTGGGACAGGGGAACGCCGGGGAGCTGTTTTTT.

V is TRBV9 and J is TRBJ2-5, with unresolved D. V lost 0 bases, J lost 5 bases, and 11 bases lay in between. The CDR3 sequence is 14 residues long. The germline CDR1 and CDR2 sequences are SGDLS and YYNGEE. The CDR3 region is CASSVAMAGETQYF. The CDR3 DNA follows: TGTGCCAGCAGCGTAGCTATGGCCGGGGAGACCCAGTACTTC.

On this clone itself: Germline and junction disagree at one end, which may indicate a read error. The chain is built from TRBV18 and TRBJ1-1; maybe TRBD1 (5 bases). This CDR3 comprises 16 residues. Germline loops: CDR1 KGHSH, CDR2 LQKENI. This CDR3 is CASSPQNGALNTEAFF. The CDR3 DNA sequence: TGTGCCAGCTCCCCACAGAATGGGGCCTTGAACACTGAAGCTTTCTTT.

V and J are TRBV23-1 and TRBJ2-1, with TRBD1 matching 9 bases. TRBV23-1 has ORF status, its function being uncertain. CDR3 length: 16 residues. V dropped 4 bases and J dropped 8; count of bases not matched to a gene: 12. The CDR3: CASSRLIRDRDYEQFF. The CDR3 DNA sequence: TGCGCCAGCAGTCGCCTTATCCGGGACAGGGACTATGAGCAGTTCTTC.

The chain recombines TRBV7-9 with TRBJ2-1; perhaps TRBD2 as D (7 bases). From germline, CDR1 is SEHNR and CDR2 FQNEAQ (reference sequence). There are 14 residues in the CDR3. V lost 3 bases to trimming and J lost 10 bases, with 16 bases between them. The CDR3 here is CASSFTGGPGEQFF. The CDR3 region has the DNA TGTGCCAGCAGCTTTACCGGGGGGCCAGGGGAGCAGTTCTTC.

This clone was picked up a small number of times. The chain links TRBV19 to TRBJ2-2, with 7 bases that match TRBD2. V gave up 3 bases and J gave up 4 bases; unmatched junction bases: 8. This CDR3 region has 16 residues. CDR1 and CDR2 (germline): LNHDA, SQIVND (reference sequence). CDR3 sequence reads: CASSIGRGVVTGELFF. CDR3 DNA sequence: TGTGCCAGTAGTATCGGACGGGGGGTCGTCACCGGGGAGCTGTTTTTT.

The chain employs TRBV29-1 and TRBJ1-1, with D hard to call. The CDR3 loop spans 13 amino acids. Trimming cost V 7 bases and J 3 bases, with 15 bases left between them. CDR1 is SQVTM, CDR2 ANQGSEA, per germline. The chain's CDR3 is CSALHESYTEAFF. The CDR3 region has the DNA TGCAGCGCCCTTCACGAGAGCTACACTGAAGCTTTCTTT. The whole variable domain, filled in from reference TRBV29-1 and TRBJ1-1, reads SAVISQKPSRDICQRGTSLTIQCQVDSQVTMMFWYRQQPGQSLTLIATANQGSEATYESGFVIDKFPISRPNLTFSTLTVSNMSPEDSSIYLCSALHESYTEAFFGQGTRLTVV.

The CDR3 DNA reads as TGTGCCAGCAGTTTGGCCGGGAGGGTGTTTTTT. Its translation is CASSLAGRVFF. The V call is TRBV28, the J call TRBJ1-4; D unclear. The V end lost 3 bases, the J end lost 15 bases, and 11 bases lay between the germline ends. Germline lookup yields CDR1 MDHEN and CDR2 SYDVKM. The CDR3 spans 11 residues.

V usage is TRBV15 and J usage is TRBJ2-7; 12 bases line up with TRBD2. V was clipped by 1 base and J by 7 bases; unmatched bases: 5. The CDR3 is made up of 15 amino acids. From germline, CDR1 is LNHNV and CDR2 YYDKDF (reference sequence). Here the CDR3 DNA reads TGTGCCACCAGCAGAGGACTAGCGGGAGTTCGTGAGCAGTACTTC. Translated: CATSRGLAGVREQYF.

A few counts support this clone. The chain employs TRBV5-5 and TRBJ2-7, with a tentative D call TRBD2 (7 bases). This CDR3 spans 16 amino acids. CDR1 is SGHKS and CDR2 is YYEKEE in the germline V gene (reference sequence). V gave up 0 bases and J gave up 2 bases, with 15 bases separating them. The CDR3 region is CASSLGGGTSAYEQYF. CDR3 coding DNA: TGTGCCAGCAGCTTGGGGGGAGGGACATCCGCCTACGAGCAGTACTTC.

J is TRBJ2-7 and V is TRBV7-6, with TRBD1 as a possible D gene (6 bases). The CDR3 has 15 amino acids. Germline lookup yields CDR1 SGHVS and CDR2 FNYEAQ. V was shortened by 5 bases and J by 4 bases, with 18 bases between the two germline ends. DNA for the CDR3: TGTGCCAGCAGCCAGGAGACAGGCCGGGGATACGAGCAGTACTTC. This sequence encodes CASSQETGRGYEQYF.